Detailed here is one T cell receptor beta chain. Generated by immunoSEQ multiplex PCR, the TCRdb table keeps only in-frame clones and is missing some. The table lists roughly 30,000 clones, about 78% of them singletons, with roughly 8% in the top ten. Germline loops: CDR1 SGHAT, CDR2 FQNNGV. Deletions cut 0 bases from V and 10 bases from J, with 13 bases between. CDR3 length: 15 residues. The sample is drawn from a study of radiotherapy plus CTLA-4 blockade in lung cancer. The V gene is TRBV11-2, the J gene TRBJ1-6; D remains unclear. Sample: peripheral blood, taken from a patient treated with radiotherapy plus ipilimumab. This receptor was obtained from a human donor with non-small cell lung cancer who had stable disease on radiotherapy plus ipilimumab. CDR3 region: CASSLEVVQTSPLHF. CDR3 DNA sequence: TGTGCCAGCAGCTTAGAGGTAGTACAGACCTCACCCCTCCACTTT. Supplemented by reference TRBV11-2 and TRBJ1-6, the full variable domain reads EAGVAQSPRYKIIEKRQSVAFWCNPISGHATLYWYQQILGQGPKLLIQFQNNGVVDDSQLPKDRFSAERLKGVDSTLKIQPAKLEDSAVYLCASSLEVVQTSPLHFGNGTRLTVT.